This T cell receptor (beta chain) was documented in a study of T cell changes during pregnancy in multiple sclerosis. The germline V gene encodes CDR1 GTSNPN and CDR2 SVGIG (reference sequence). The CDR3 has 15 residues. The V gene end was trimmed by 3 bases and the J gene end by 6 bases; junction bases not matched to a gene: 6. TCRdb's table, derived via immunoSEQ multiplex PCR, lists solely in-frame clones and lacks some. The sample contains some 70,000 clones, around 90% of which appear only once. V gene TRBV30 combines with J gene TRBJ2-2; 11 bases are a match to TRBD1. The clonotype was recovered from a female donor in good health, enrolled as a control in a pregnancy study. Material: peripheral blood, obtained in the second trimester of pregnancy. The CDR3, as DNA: TGTGCCTGGAGAGCCCTGGGACAGGGGGCCGGGGAGCTGTTTTTT. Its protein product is CAWRALGQGAGELFF.